The present entry profiles one T cell receptor beta chain with its context. V lost 0 bases and J 2 bases, leaving 13 bases between the germline ends. This CDR3 has 16 amino acids. CDR1 is LGHNA and CDR2 is YSLEER in the germline V gene. TCRdb's copy holds only in-frame clones and misses some; the assay was immunoSEQ multiplex PCR. The sample gives about 120,000 clones, 88% of which show up once; about 1.2% is in the top ten. These data belong to a study of blood T cell repertoires in COVID-19. The material sequenced was peripheral blood. The receptor was derived from a woman aged 80 or over with acute or convalescent COVID-19. The J gene is TRBJ1-2, the V gene TRBV4-3; D might be TRBD1 (5 bases). CDR3 nucleotide sequence: TGCGCCAGCAGCCAAGAGCCCGGAAGGGGCAACTATGGCTACACCTTC. Protein sequence: CASSQEPGRGNYGYTF.